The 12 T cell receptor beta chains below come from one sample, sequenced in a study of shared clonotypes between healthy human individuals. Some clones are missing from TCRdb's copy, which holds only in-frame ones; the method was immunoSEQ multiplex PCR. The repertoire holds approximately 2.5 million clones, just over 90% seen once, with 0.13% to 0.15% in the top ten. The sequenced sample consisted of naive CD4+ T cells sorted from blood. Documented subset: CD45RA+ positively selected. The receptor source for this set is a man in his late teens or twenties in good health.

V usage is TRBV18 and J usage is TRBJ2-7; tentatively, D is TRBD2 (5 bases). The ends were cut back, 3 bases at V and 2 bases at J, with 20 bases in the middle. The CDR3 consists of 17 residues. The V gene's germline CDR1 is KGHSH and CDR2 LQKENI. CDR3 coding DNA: TGTGCCAGCTCACCCGTTCCCGGGAATGCACCCCCCTACGAGCAGTACTTC. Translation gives CASSPVPGNAPPYEQYF.

In nucleotides, the CDR3 is TGTGCCAGCAGACTGACTAGCGGGGGGGCCAATACGCAGTATTTT. Translated: CASRLTSGGANTQYF. The chain couples TRBV28 to TRBJ2-3; TRBD2 matches at 14 bases. The CDR3 contains 15 residues. Germline loops: CDR1 MDHEN, CDR2 SYDVKM. The V and J ends lost 6 bases and 7 bases, in that order; junction bases with no gene match: 6.

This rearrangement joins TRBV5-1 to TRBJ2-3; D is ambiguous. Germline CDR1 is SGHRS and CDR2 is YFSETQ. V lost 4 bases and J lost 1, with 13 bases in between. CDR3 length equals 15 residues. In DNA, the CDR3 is TGCGCCAGCAGCCTCGGACCGTTGGGCACAGATACGCAGTATTTT. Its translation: CASSLGPLGTDTQYF.

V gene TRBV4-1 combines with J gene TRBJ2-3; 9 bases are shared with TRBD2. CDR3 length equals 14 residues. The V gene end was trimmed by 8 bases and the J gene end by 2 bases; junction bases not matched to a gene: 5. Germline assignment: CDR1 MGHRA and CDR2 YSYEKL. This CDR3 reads CASRGLALTDTQYF. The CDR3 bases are TGCGCCAGCCGGGGACTAGCTCTCACAGATACGCAGTATTTT.

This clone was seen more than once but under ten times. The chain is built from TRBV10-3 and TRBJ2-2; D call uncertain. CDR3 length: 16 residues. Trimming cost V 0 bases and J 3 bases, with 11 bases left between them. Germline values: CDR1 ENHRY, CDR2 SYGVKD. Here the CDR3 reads CAISESPDFYTGELFF. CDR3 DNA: TGTGCCATCAGTGAGTCGCCGGATTTCTACACCGGGGAGCTGTTTTTT.

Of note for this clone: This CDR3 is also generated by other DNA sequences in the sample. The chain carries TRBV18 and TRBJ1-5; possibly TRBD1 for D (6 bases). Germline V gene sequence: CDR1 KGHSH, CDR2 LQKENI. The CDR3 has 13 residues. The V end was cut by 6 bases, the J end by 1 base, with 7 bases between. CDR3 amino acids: CASSTGSNQPQHF. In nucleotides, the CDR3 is TGTGCCAGCTCGACAGGCAGCAATCAGCCCCAGCATTTT.

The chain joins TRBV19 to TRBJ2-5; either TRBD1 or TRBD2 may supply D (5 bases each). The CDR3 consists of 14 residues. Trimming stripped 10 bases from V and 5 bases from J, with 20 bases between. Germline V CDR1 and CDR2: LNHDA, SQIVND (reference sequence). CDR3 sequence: CANTRGRARETQYF. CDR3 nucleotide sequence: TGTGCCAATACCCGGGGCAGGGCGCGGGAGACCCAGTACTTC.

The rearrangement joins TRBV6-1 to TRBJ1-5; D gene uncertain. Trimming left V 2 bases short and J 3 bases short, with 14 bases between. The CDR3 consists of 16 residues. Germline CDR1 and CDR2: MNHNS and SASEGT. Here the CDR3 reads CASSELGASHNQPQHF. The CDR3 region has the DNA TGTGCCAGCAGTGAATTAGGAGCGAGCCACAATCAGCCCCAGCATTTT.

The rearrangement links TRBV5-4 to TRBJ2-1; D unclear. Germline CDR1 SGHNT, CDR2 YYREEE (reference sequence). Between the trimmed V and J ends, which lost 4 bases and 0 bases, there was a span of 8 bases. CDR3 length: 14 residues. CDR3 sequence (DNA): TGTGCCAGCAGCCCATCGAGCTCCTACAATGAGCAGTTCTTC. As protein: CASSPSSSYNEQFF.

The CDR3 loop is CASSLGTVGYTF. The CDR3 DNA reads as TGTGCCAGCAGTCTCGGCACGGTTGGCTACACCTTC. J is TRBJ1-2 and V is TRBV6-6; D remains unclear. The V gene lost 5 bases and the J gene lost 7 bases, with 11 bases spanning the gap. The CDR3 sequence is 12 residues long. Germline values: CDR1 MNHNY, CDR2 SVGAGI (reference sequence).

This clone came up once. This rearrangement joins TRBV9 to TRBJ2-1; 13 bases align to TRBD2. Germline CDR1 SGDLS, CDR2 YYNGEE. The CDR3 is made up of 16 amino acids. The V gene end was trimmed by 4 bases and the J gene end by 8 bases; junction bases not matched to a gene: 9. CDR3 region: CASSRARTSGGDEQFF. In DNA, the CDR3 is TGTGCCAGCAGCAGGGCAAGGACTAGCGGGGGCGATGAGCAGTTCTTC.

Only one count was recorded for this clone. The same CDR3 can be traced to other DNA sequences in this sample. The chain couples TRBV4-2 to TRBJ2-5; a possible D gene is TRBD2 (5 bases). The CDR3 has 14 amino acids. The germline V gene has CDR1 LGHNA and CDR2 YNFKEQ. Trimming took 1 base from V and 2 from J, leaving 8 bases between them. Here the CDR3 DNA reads TGTGCCAGCAGCCAAGTGGGCGGGCAAGAGACCCAGTACTTC. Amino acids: CASSQVGGQETQYF.